The source of this T cell receptor (beta chain) is a study of OX40 agonist ivuxolimab in advanced cancers. Broader study findings: The mean number of expanded clones was higher in CD8+ T cells than in CD4+. Low normalized clonal expansion also occurred in some nonresponding patients.

CDR3 length: 15 residues. V lost 4 bases, J lost 3 bases, and 16 bases lay in between. Germline CDR1 SGHDT, CDR2 YYEEEE. Points on this clone: The antigen remains undetermined.

Any history of autoimmune disease or systemic immunosuppression disqualified patients. Assay used: immunoSEQ multiplex PCR; TCRdb lists only in-frame clones, some missing. The sample lists 50,000 to 65,000 clones; around 90% were seen once. The sample here was CD4+ or CD8+ T cells sorted from blood, taken in a trial of the OX40 agonist ivuxolimab. This sequence was found in an adult with an advanced solid tumor such as melanoma, head and neck, liver or kidney cancer. J is TRBJ2-5 and V is TRBV5-6; D is undetermined. CDR3 coding DNA: TGTGCCAGCAGCCACCTACAGAGCAAAGAAGAGACCCAGTACTTC. Protein sequence: CASSHLQSKEETQYF. Full variable domain (outside the CDR3, taken from reference TRBV5-6 and TRBJ2-5): DAGVTQSPTHLIKTRGQQVTLRCSPKSGHDTVSWYQQALGQGPQFIFQYYEEEERQRGNFPDRFSGHQFPNYSSELNVNALLLGDSALYLCASSHLQSKEETQYFGPGTRLLVL.